These T cell receptor beta chains were read from a single sample in a study of Ad26.COV2.S vaccination and SARS-CoV-2 variants. Clones were read by immunoSEQ multiplex PCR, and TCRdb kept only the in-frame ones, dropping some. The repertoire holds some 320,000 clones, with 86% as singletons. Specimen: peripheral blood, collected in a trial of Ad26.COV2.S vaccine versus placebo. These TCRs come from a person between 18 and 60 years old who received the Ad26.COV2.S COVID-19 vaccine or a placebo. Both conserved end residues are part of each CDR3. The D gene is left open where the match is weak. Clone size is shown for a subset of rows, as once, few, many or a class of expanded clone.

clone_size,j_call,d_call,v_call,cdr3_nt,cdr3_aa
.,TRBJ2-3,TRBD1,TRBV11-2,TGTGCCAGCAGCACCACCGGGACAGCGAGCCTTAGCACAGATACGCAGTATTTT,CASSTTGTASLSTDTQYF
.,TRBJ1-1,TRBD1,TRBV4-3,TGCGCCAGCAGCCAGGCCCGGGACAGGATATTAGAGGACTCTGAAGCTTTCTTT,CASSQARDRILEDSEAFF
.,TRBJ1-2,.,TRBV2,TGTGCCAGCTCAGACAGACCTGCCAACTATGGCTACACCTTC,CASSDRPANYGYTF
.,TRBJ2-3,.,TRBV5-4,TGTGCCAGCAGCTTAGAGGCAGATACGCAGTATTTT,CASSLEADTQYF
few,TRBJ2-3,TRBD2,TRBV5-1,TGCGCCAGCAGCTGGGACATAGCGGGGGGGACAGATACGCAGTATTTT,CASSWDIAGGTDTQYF
.,TRBJ2-5,TRBD1,TRBV6-1,TGTGCCAGCAGTGGACAGGGCCAAGAGACCCAGTACTTC,CASSGQGQETQYF
.,TRBJ1-2,.,TRBV2,TGTGCCAGCATAACAGGCAGAGCTAACTATGGCTACACCTTC,CASITGRANYGYTF
.,TRBJ1-2,TRBD1,TRBV19,TGTGCCAGTAGGACGGACAGGGGCAGGTCAGGCTATGGCTACACCTTC,CASRTDRGRSGYGYTF
.,TRBJ2-4,.,TRBV11-2,TGTGCCAGCAGCTTAGATGAGGCGGACCTAGCCAAAAACATTCAGTACTTC,CASSLDEADLAKNIQYF
once,TRBJ1-6,.,TRBV9,TGTGCCAGCAGCGGACCGGGAAGCTCCTATAATTCACCCCTCCACTTT,CASSGPGSSYNSPLHF
once,TRBJ2-5,.,TRBV6-6,TGTGCCAGCAGTTACCTTAGTGTACTAGAGACCCAGTACTTC,CASSYLSVLETQYF
.,TRBJ1-5,.,TRBV9,TGTGCCAGCAGCGTAGGAGGGGACGGCAATCAGCCCCAGCATTTT,CASSVGGDGNQPQHF
.,TRBJ2-5,TRBD2,TRBV5-4,TGTGCCAGCAGCTTGTGGGGAGGGGAGACCCAGTACTTC,CASSLWGGETQYF
.,TRBJ2-3,TRBD2,TRBV20-1,TGCAGTGCTAGTGGAAGGGCGGGGGGGGCGGATACGCAGTATTTT,CSASGRAGGADTQYF
.,TRBJ2-5,.,TRBV30,TGTGCCTGGAGTGTACGAGGCACAAAGTACCAAAAAGAGACCCAGTACTTC,CAWSVRGTKYQKETQYF
.,TRBJ2-3,TRBD2,TRBV5-1,TGCGCCAGCAGACGAGCGGGGGAAAGCACAGATACGCAGTATTTT,CASRRAGESTDTQYF
.,TRBJ2-1,.,TRBV7-3,TGTGCCAGCAGCTTATTGTTCAGCCACAATGAGCAGTTCTTC,CASSLLFSHNEQFF
.,TRBJ1-2,.,TRBV7-9,TGTGCCAGCAGCCGGTCGTGGGGGGCCGATGGCTACACCTTC,CASSRSWGADGYTF
.,TRBJ2-1,.,TRBV4-3,TGCGCCAGCAGCCAAGAGTCCCCGGGCCGCCAGGGTCAGCAGTTCTTC,CASSQESPGRQGQQFF
.,TRBJ2-3,TRBD2,TRBV2,TGTGCCAGCAGCCGGACTAGCACCGACACAGATACGCAGTATTTT,CASSRTSTDTDTQYF
.,TRBJ2-1,TRBD2,TRBV18,TGTGCCAGCTCACCCCGACTAGCGGGCTACAATGAGCAGTTCTTC,CASSPRLAGYNEQFF
few,TRBJ1-5,TRBD1,TRBV18,TGTGCCAGCTCACTGGAGGGGGCGAGGCAGCCCCAGCATTTT,CASSLEGARQPQHF
.,TRBJ2-3,TRBD2,TRBV11-2,TGTGCCAGCAGCTTAGGAATAGCGGGGGGGCCGGCAGATACGCAGTATTTT,CASSLGIAGGPADTQYF
few,TRBJ1-5,.,TRBV3-1/TRBV3-2,TGTGCCAGCAGCCAAGGTTACTCCCAGGGCCATCAGCCCCAGCATTTT,CASSQGYSQGHQPQHF
.,TRBJ2-3,TRBD2,TRBV7-2,TGTGCCAGCAGCAAACACCTCACTAGCGGGGGCACAGATACGCAGTATTTT,CASSKHLTSGGTDTQYF
.,TRBJ1-4,.,TRBV10-3,TGTGCCACTCTAGGGGACTCATTAGGAAAACTGTTTTTT,CATLGDSLGKLFF
.,TRBJ2-7,.,TRBV5-4,TGTGCCAGCAGCGAAAAGACAAGCTCCTACGAGCAGTACTTC,CASSEKTSSYEQYF
.,TRBJ2-5,TRBD2,TRBV9,TGTGCCAGCAGCGTAGCGCCTCCTAGCGGGGGCCCCCCATTCCAAGAGACCCAGTACTTC,CASSVAPPSGGPPFQETQYF
.,TRBJ1-2,TRBD1,TRBV19,TGTGCCAGTAGCCGACAGGGGGTTAATTTTAACTATGGCTACACCTTC,CASSRQGVNFNYGYTF
few,TRBJ1-6,.,TRBV9,TGTGCCAGCAGCGTAGACAGATATTCACCCCTCCACTTT,CASSVDRYSPLHF
once,TRBJ2-3,TRBD1,TRBV7-3,TGTGCCAGCAGTTCAGGGGGTAAAACAGATACGCAGTATTTT,CASSSGGKTDTQYF
many,TRBJ1-5,.,TRBV21-1,TGTGCCAGCAGCAAAAAAGGGGGGACCGGGCAGCCCCAGCATTTT,CASSKKGGTGQPQHF
.,TRBJ2-3,TRBD1,TRBV6-5,TGTGCCAGCAACAGGGGGAACACAGATACGCAGTATTTT,CASNRGNTDTQYF
.,TRBJ1-1,.,TRBV4-3,TGCGCCAGCAGCCTTGGACTCTCTTTGGGGAACACTGAAGCTTTCTTT,CASSLGLSLGNTEAFF
.,TRBJ1-2,.,TRBV12-3/TRBV12-4,TGTGCCAGCAGTTTAGCGTCGATGGGCGGCTACACCTTC,CASSLASMGGYTF
.,TRBJ2-7,TRBD1,TRBV15,TGTGCCACCAGGGAGGGACAGGGGTTCTACGAGCAGTACTTC,CATREGQGFYEQYF
.,TRBJ1-2,TRBD1,TRBV6-5,TGTGCCAGCAGTTTTGGACAGGGTGGCTACACCTTC,CASSFGQGGYTF
once,TRBJ1-1,.,TRBV2,TGTGCCAGAGATAACAGAAACTCTCGACCTATGAACACTGAAGCTTTCTTT,CARDNRNSRPMNTEAFF
.,TRBJ2-5,.,TRBV5-4,TGTGCCAGCAGCTTGTATCAGGGGGGGGGAGAGACCCAGTACTTC,CASSLYQGGGETQYF
.,TRBJ2-1,.,TRBV30,TGTGCCTGTAGTGGAGTGGGGAATGAGCAGTTCTTC,CACSGVGNEQFF
.,TRBJ2-2,.,TRBV30,TGTGCCTGGAGTGGACGGGCGAACACCGGGGAGCTGTTTTTT,CAWSGRANTGELFF
.,TRBJ1-2,TRBD1,TRBV9,TGTGCCAGCAGCGCGAGAGGGACAGTAGTTTACGGCTACACCTTC,CASSARGTVVYGYTF
.,TRBJ1-2,.,TRBV2,TGTGCCGGTACCAGGGCCAACAGCTATGGCTACACCTTC,CAGTRANSYGYTF
.,TRBJ1-1,.,TRBV18,TGTGCCAGCTCACCCACGGGGGGGGCGCTGACTGAAGCTTTCTTT,CASSPTGGALTEAFF